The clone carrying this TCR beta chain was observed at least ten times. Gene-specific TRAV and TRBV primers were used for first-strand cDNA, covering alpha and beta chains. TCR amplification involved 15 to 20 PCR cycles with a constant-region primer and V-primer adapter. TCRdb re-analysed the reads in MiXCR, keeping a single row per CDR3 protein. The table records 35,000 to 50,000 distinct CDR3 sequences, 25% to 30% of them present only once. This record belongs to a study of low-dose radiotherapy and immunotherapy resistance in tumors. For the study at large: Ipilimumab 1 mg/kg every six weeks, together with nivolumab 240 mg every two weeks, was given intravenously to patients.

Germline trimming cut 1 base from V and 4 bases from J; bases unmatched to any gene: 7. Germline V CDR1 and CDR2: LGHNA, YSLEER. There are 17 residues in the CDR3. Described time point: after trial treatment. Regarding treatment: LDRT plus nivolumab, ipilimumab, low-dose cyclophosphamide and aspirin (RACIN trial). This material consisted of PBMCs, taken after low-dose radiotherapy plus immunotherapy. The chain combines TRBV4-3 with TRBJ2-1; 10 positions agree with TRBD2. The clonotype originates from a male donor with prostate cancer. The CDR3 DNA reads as TGCGCCAGCAGCCAAGCACGCTGGACTAGCGGTTACAATGAGCAGTTCTTC. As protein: CASSQARWTSGYNEQFF.